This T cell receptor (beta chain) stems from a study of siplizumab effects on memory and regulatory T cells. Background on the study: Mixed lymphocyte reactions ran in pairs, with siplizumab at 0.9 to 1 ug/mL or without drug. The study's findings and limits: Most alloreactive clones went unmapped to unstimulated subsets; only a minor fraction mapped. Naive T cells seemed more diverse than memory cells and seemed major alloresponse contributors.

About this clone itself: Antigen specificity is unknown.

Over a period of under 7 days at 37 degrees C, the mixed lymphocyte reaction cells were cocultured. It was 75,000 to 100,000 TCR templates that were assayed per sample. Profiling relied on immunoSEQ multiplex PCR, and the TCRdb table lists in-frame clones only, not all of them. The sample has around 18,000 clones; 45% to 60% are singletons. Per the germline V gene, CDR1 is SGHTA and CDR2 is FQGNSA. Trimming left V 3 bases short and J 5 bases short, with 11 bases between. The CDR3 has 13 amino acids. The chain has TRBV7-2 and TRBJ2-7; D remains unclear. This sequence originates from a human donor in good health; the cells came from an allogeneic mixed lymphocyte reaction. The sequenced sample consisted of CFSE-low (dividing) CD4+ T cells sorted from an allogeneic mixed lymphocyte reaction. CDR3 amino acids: CASSFGRGDEQYF. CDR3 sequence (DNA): TGTGCCAGCAGCTTTGGGCGAGGAGACGAGCAGTACTTC. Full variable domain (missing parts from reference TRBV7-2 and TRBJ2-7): GAGVSQSPSNKVTEKGKDVELRCDPISGHTALYWYRQSLGQGLEFLIYFQGNSAPDKSGLPSDRFSAERTGGSVSTLTIQRTQQEDSAVYLCASSFGRGDEQYFGPGTRLTVT.